This T cell receptor (beta chain) was observed in a study of CD8 T cells in Susac syndrome. Broader study findings: An acknowledgment was made by the study that its TCR sequencing and HLA analysis involved relatively few individuals.

RNA in amounts of roughly 0.5 to 1 ug was reverse transcribed with random hexamers. MiXCR, applied by TCRdb to the immunoSEQ multiplex PCR reads, yields one record per CDR3 protein. The table has around 80,000 distinct CDR3 sequences, 90% to 95% seen once. CD8+ and CD4+ blood T cells underwent TCR beta sequencing. Controls were healthy donors (matched for age and sex). V lost 4 bases, J lost 3 bases, and 18 bases lay in between. From germline, CDR1 is MGHRA and CDR2 YSYEKL. The CDR3 covers 16 residues. This clonotype was recorded once. Antigen specificity is unknown. The source material was CD8+ T cells from PBMCs. The TCR sequence derives from a human donor in good health. This chain joins TRBV4-1 and TRBJ1-1; no firm D call. The CDR3 protein is CASSPSPGNSYTEAFF. CDR3 nucleotides: TGCGCCAGCAGCCCCTCACCGGGGAACAGCTACACTGAAGCTTTCTTT.